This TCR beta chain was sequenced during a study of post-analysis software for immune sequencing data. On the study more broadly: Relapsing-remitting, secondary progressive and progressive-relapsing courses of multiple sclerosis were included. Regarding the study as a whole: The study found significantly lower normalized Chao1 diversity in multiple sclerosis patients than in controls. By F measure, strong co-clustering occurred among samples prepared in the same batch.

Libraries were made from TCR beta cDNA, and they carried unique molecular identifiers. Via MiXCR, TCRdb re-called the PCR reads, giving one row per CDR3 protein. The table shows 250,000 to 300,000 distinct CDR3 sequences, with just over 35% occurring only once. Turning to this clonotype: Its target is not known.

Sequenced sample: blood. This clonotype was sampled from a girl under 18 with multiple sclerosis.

DNA of the CDR3: TGTGCCAGCACGAGGGGGAATCAGGGTATGCTGCCCCAGCATTTT. Its translation: CASTRGNQGMLPQHF. The rearrangement links TRBV6-1 to TRBJ1-5; tentatively, D is TRBD1 (6 bases). CDR3 length equals 15 residues. Trimming removed 7 bases from V and 9 bases from J, with 22 bases in between. Per germline, CDR1 MNHNS and CDR2 SASEGT.